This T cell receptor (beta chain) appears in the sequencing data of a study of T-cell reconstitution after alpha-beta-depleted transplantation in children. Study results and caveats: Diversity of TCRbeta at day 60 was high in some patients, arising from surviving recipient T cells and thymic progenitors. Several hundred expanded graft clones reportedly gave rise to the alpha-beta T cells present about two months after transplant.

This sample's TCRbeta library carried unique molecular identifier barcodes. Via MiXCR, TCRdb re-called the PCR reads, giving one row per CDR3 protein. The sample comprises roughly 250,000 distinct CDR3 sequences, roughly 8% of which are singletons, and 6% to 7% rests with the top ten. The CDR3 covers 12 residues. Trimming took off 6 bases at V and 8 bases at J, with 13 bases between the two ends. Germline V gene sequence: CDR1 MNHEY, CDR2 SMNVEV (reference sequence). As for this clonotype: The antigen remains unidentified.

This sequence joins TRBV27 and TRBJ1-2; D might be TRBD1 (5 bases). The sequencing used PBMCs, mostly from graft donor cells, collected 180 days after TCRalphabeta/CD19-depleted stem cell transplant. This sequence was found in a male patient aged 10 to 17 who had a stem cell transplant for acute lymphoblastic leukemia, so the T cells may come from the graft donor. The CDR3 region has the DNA TGTGCCAGCAGCCCGGGACGGGCCGGCTACACCTTC. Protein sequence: CASSPGRAGYTF.